This TCR beta chain emerged from a study of T cells in Graves' hyperthyroidism and ophthalmopathy. Amplification of TCR beta CDR3 regions used RNA as the template. The TCR CDR3 was amplified in a first-round RT-PCR using the HTBI primer set. TCRdb reanalysed the multiplex PCR reads using MiXCR and keeps one entry per CDR3 protein. The table lists roughly 35,000 distinct CDR3 sequences, approximately 52% of them singletons, with under 30% in the top ten. This clonotype was sampled from a woman in her thirties or forties with Graves' ophthalmopathy. The sequenced sample consisted of blood.

The CDR3 DNA sequence: TGCAGCGTTGAGAGGGGACTAGCGGGAGAGAACGAGCAGTACTTC. This encodes CSVERGLAGENEQYF. The chain carries TRBV29-1 and TRBJ2-7; 14 bases map to TRBD2. There are 15 residues in the CDR3. J lost 5 bases, V lost 3 bases, and 6 bases had no gene match. CDR1 and CDR2 from the germline V gene are SQVTM and ANQGSEA.